The clone carrying this TCR beta chain was observed once. Profiled with immunoSEQ multiplex PCR; TCRdb holds only in-frame clones, not every one. Of about 2.2 million clones listed, about 94% are singletons. The record originates from a study of shared clonotypes between healthy human individuals. The naive CD8 population came from CD45RO-negative cells selected for CCR7, without terminally differentiated effector memory CD45RA+ cells. CDR1 and CDR2 from the germline V gene are MGHRA and YSYEKL. The CDR3 totals 15 residues. The source is a man aged 18 to 35 in good health. Some clones in this sample may be carry-over from other donors' samples. The sequenced material came from naive CD8+ T cells from PBMCs. The V and J genes are TRBV4-1 and TRBJ2-5, with D perhaps matching TRBD1 (6 bases). The end of the DNA fits TRBJ2-7 better, so the J call may be wrong. DNA for the CDR3: TGCGCCAGCAGCCAAGAAACAGGGCTCTCCTACGAGCAGTACTTC. This codes for CASSQETGLSYEQYF.